Presented here are 9 T cell receptor beta chains from one specimen sequenced in a study of T cells in Graves' hyperthyroidism and ophthalmopathy. TCR beta CDR3 regions were amplified from RNA. A first-round RT-PCR of the TCR CDR3 used the HTBI primer set. In TCRdb, the multiplex PCR reads were re-called with MiXCR into one record per CDR3 protein. The repertoire holds about 590,000 distinct CDR3 sequences, with about 15% as singletons. Sequencing was carried out using blood. The receptors originated from a woman aged 30 to 39 with Graves' hyperthyroidism.

This clonotype was found many times. This chain joins TRBV3-1 and TRBJ2-6, with a weak D call TRBD1 (6 bases). CDR1 LGHDT and CDR2 YNNKEL come from the germline V gene (reference sequence). V gave up 0 bases and J gave up 0 bases, with 12 bases separating them. The CDR3 runs 18 residues. CDR3 amino acids: CASSQEGHSFSGANVLTF. CDR3 nucleotides: TGTGCCAGCAGCCAAGAGGGACATTCCTTCTCTGGGGCCAACGTCCTGACTTTC.

This clonotype was counted at least ten times. This rearrangement joins TRBV28 to TRBJ2-5; D call uncertain. The ends were cut back, 3 bases at V and 2 bases at J, with 7 bases in the middle. The CDR3 is 13 residues long. Germline CDR1 is MDHEN and CDR2 is SYDVKM. The CDR3 nucleotides are TGTGCCAGCAGTTTTCGCATTCAAGAGACCCAGTACTTC. This translates into CASSFRIQETQYF.

This clonotype was found many times. The V gene is TRBV7-9, the J gene TRBJ2-1; 15 bases map to TRBD2. The CDR3 is made up of 17 amino acids. V lost 5 bases to trimming and J lost 8 bases; unmatched junction nucleotides: 10. Germline V gene data show CDR1 as SEHNR and CDR2 as FQNEAQ (reference sequence). This CDR3 reads CASSLGLAGGPKDEQFF. CDR3 DNA: TGTGCCAGCAGCCTTGGACTAGCGGGAGGGCCGAAGGATGAGCAGTTCTTC.

This clonotype was seen more than once but under ten times. The junction differs from germline at one of its ends, possibly a read error. The chain's CDR3 is CASSYDGTSGAGGVLDF. For the CDR3, the DNA is TGTGCCAGCAGTTACGACGGGACTAGCGGAGCTGGGGGGGTTCTGGACTTC. This rearrangement joins TRBV6-5 to TRBJ2-7; the match to TRBD2 covers 11 bases. The germline V gene encodes CDR1 MNHEY and CDR2 SVGAGI. The CDR3 has 17 residues.

This chain uses TRBV7-6 with TRBJ2-1; 8 positions agree with TRBD2. Trimming at V came to 1 base and at J to 6 bases, leaving 8 bases not matched to a gene. The CDR3 spans 16 residues. Germline assignment: CDR1 SGHVS and CDR2 FNYEAQ. CDR3 sequence (DNA): TGTGCCAGCAGCTTAGTCAGCGGGAGTCAGGGCAATGAGCAGTTCTTC. This translates into CASSLVSGSQGNEQFF.

Ten or more counts support this clonotype. The chain is built from TRBV24-1 and TRBJ2-5, with 9 nucleotides matching TRBD1. Germline lookup yields CDR1 KGHDR and CDR2 SFDVKD. The CDR3 has 16 amino acids. The V segment lost 2 bases and the J segment 0 bases; nucleotides outside the gene matches: 3. The CDR3 nucleotides read TGTGCCACCAGTGATTCCGGGACAGGGAACCAAGAGACCCAGTACTTC. Amino acids: CATSDSGTGNQETQYF.

This clonotype was observed a handful of times. The chain recombines TRBV27 with TRBJ2-7; D is unresolved. Germline V gene sequence: CDR1 MNHEY, CDR2 SMNVEV (reference sequence). The CDR3 sequence is 14 residues long. Trimming took 4 bases from V and 0 from J, leaving 10 bases between them. The DNA of the CDR3 is TGTGCCAGCAGTTCTGAGGCAAGCTCCTACGAGCAGTACTTC. This sequence encodes CASSSEASSYEQYF.

This clonotype has at least ten counts. J is TRBJ2-7 and V is TRBV2, with D possibly matching TRBD2 (6 bases). Germline CDR1 is SNHLY and CDR2 is FYNNEI. CDR3 length: 16 amino acids. V was trimmed by 3 bases and J by 2 bases, leaving 17 bases between them. Written as DNA, the CDR3 is TGTGCCAGCAGTGATGAGTCGGTAGCGGCAGCCTACGAGCAGTACTTC. It translates to CASSDESVAAAYEQYF.

This clonotype was detected a few times. Here the CDR3 DNA reads TGTGCCAGCACCAGGACAGGCAACAATCAGCCCCAGCATTTT. Protein product: CASTRTGNNQPQHF. The rearrangement links TRBV6-1 to TRBJ1-5; 7 bases line up with TRBD1. The germline CDR1 and CDR2 sequences are MNHNS and SASEGT. The length of the CDR3 is 14 residues. J was trimmed by 3 bases and V by 7 bases; bases with no gene match: 6.